A single sample is the source of the 30 T cell receptor beta chains below, sequenced in a study of blood T cell repertoires in COVID-19. Clones were read by immunoSEQ multiplex PCR, and TCRdb kept only the in-frame ones, dropping some. The table shows approximately 190,000 clones, with roughly 84% occurring only once. Material: peripheral blood. The receptor set was obtained from a human donor in a cohort sampled during active COVID-19.

The chain uses TRBV2 and TRBJ1-4; possibly TRBD1 for D (5 bases). This CDR3 is 15 amino acids long. With 2 bases removed from V and 7 bases from J, the gap between germline ends came to 14 bases. The germline gives CDR1 SNHLY, CDR2 FYNNEI. CDR3 sequence reads: CASSEIRGTGEKLFF. CDR3 bases: TGTGCCAGCAGTGAAATAAGGGGAACTGGTGAAAAACTGTTTTTT. Combining the CDR3 with reference TRBV2 and TRBJ1-4 gives the whole variable domain EPEVTQTPSHQVTQMGQEVILRCVPISNHLYFYWYRQILGQKVEFLVSFYNNEISEKSEIFDDQFSVERPDGSNFTLKIRSTKLEDSAMYFCASSEIRGTGEKLFFGSGTQLSVL.

The chain carries TRBV5-1 and TRBJ1-1, with D unresolved. CDR1 and CDR2 (germline): SGHRS, YFSETQ. CDR3 length equals 13 residues. Trimming removed 0 bases at V and 9 bases at J, with 12 bases between. CDR3 nucleotide sequence: TGCGCCAGCAGCTTGGCCGCCGGAGCCCAAGCTTTCTTT. It encodes CASSLAAGAQAFF. The variable domain in full, completed from reference TRBV5-1 and TRBJ1-1, reads KAGVTQTPRYLIKTRGQQVTLSCSPISGHRSVSWYQQTPGQGLQFLFEYFSETQRNKGNFPGRFSGRQFSNSRSEMNVSTLELGDSALYLCASSLAAGAQAFFGQGTRLTVV.

CDR3 region: CASNFDRGDGYTF. The DNA of the CDR3 is TGTGCCAGTAATTTCGACAGGGGGGATGGCTACACCTTC. The V gene is TRBV19, the J gene TRBJ1-2; 9 positions match TRBD1. V shed 7 bases, J shed 6 bases, and the junction held 6 bases outside the gene matches. There are 13 residues in the CDR3. CDR1 is LNHDA, CDR2 SQIVND, per germline (reference sequence).

This chain links TRBV3-1 (or the pseudogene TRBV3-2) with TRBJ1-4; D gene uncertain. CDR1 and CDR2 from the germline V gene are LGHDT and YNNKEL (reference sequence). Trimming removed 1 base from V and 3 bases from J, with 6 bases in between. This CDR3 region has 14 residues. The CDR3 protein is CASSQGLPNEKLFF. CDR3 sequence (DNA): TGTGCCAGCAGCCAAGGACTCCCTAATGAAAAACTGTTTTTT.

The chain employs TRBV6-5 and TRBJ2-7; D may be TRBD1 (6 bases). The CDR3 consists of 14 residues. Germline CDR1 and CDR2: MNHEY and SVGAGI. V gave up 7 bases and J gave up 5 bases, with 18 bases separating them. The CDR3 DNA is TGTGCCAGCACCCCACAGGGTGCTTTCGACGAGCAGTACTTC. Translated: CASTPQGAFDEQYF.

The V call is TRBV6-5, the J call TRBJ1-2; D is perhaps TRBD1 (6 bases). V lost 4 bases and J 6 bases, leaving 15 bases between the germline ends. The CDR3 is made up of 14 amino acids. Germline values: CDR1 MNHEY, CDR2 SVGAGI. The CDR3 DNA is TGTGCCAGCAGTTTGTCGGGACAACCTCATGGCTACACCTTC. It yields the protein CASSLSGQPHGYTF.

This clone was counted once. The rearrangement joins TRBV24-1 to TRBJ2-1; D may be TRBD2 (6 bases). V lost 3 bases, J lost 2 bases, and 13 bases lay in between. The CDR3 consists of 16 residues. Germline assignment: CDR1 KGHDR and CDR2 SFDVKD. The CDR3 loop reads CATSDPLAGTYNEQFF. In nucleotides, the CDR3 is TGTGCCACCAGTGATCCACTGGCGGGGACCTACAATGAGCAGTTCTTC.

Notes on this clone: The identical CDR3 is also encoded by other nucleotide sequences in the sample. The gene calls are TRBV11-3 and TRBJ2-2, with 10 bases that match TRBD2. Per the germline V gene, CDR1 is SGHNT and CDR2 is YENEEA. The length of the CDR3 is 16 residues. V trimming: 1 base; J trimming: 3 bases; junction bases outside the gene matches: 2. The CDR3 DNA reads as TGTGCCAGCAGCTTAGTGACTAGCGGGTACACCGGGGAGCTGTTTTTT. Protein sequence: CASSLVTSGYTGELFF. The whole variable domain, remainder taken from reference TRBV11-3 and TRBJ2-2, is EAGVVQSPRYKIIEKKQPVAFWCNPISGHNTLYWYLQNLGQGPELLIRYENEEAVDDSQLPKDRFSAERLKGVDSTLKIQPAELGDSAVYLCASSLVTSGYTGELFFGEGSRLTVL.

DNA of the CDR3: TGTGCCAGCAGCCTGGACAGGGGCTACGAGCAGTACTTC. As protein: CASSLDRGYEQYF. The chain has TRBV27 and TRBJ2-7; 9 positions match TRBD1. Germline CDR1 reads MNHEY; CDR2 reads SMNVEV (reference sequence). This CDR3 has 13 amino acids. With V trimmed by 6 bases and J by 3 bases, 3 bases remained unmatched.

The chain employs TRBV3-1 (or the pseudogene TRBV3-2) and TRBJ1-2; D may be TRBD1 (5 bases). The germline gives CDR1 LGHDT, CDR2 YNNKEL (reference sequence). Trimming took 3 bases from V and 7 from J, leaving 9 bases between them. The CDR3 extends over 12 amino acids. The CDR3: CASSQGQGGYTF. DNA of the CDR3: TGTGCCAGCAGCCAGGGGCAGGGTGGCTACACCTTC.

This sequence joins TRBV7-6 and TRBJ1-4; TRBD1 agrees at 7 bases. Germline V gives CDR1 SGHVS, CDR2 FNYEAQ. This CDR3 contains 16 residues. Germline trimming cut 4 bases from V and 8 bases from J; bases unmatched to any gene: 13. This chain's CDR3 is CASSSTTGVGEEKLFF. The CDR3 bases are TGTGCCAGCAGCTCAACTACAGGGGTGGGGGAGGAAAAACTGTTTTTT.

This clone is a singleton in its sample. The chain has TRBV5-1 and TRBJ2-7; the D gene is possibly TRBD1 (6 bases). The CDR3 totals 14 residues. The V gene's germline CDR1 is SGHRS and CDR2 YFSETQ. Trimming left V 3 bases short and J 5 bases short, with 15 bases between. CDR3 bases: TGCGCCAGCAGCTCCCCCGGGACATACCACGAGCAGTACTTC. Translation: CASSSPGTYHEQYF.

The V and J genes are TRBV19 and TRBJ1-3; no firm D call. In germline, CDR1 is LNHDA, CDR2 SQIVND (reference sequence). The V gene lost 6 bases and the J gene lost 0 bases, with 6 bases spanning the gap. This CDR3 region has 13 residues. CDR3 in DNA: TGTGCCAGTAGGGAGCGCTCTGGAAACACCATATATTTT. Amino acids: CASRERSGNTIYF.

This clone was detected only a few times. The V and J genes are TRBV19 and TRBJ1-6, with TRBD1 as a possible D gene (6 bases). CDR3 length equals 14 residues. Germline V lookup: CDR1 LNHDA, CDR2 SQIVND (reference sequence). V was shortened by 2 bases and J by 9 bases, with 11 bases between the two germline ends. The CDR3 reads CASSIQGNGSPLHF. DNA for the CDR3: TGTGCCAGTAGTATACAGGGGAATGGTTCACCCCTCCACTTT.

This sequence joins TRBV27 and TRBJ2-2, with 12 bases lining up with TRBD2. The V gene's germline CDR1 is MNHEY and CDR2 SMNVEV (reference sequence). This CDR3 has 16 residues. Trimming cost V 8 bases and J 5 bases; bases outside gene matches: 9. The CDR3 nucleotides read TGTGCCAGCGCTCGGCTAGCGGGGGGGTCGACCGGGGAGCTGTTTTTT. It is translated as CASARLAGGSTGELFF.

V and J are TRBV19 and TRBJ2-3, with 10 bases aligning to TRBD2. V trimming: 0 bases; J trimming: 5 bases; junction bases outside the gene matches: 5. Germline V lookup: CDR1 LNHDA, CDR2 SQIVND (reference sequence). The CDR3 totals 16 residues. As DNA, the CDR3 is TGTGCCAGTAGTATAGAGAAGCGGGGGGGAGTAGATACGCAGTATTTT. This translates into CASSIEKRGGVDTQYF. The full variable domain, with the rest looked up from reference TRBV19 and TRBJ2-3, is DGGITQSPKYLFRKEGQNVTLSCEQNLNHDAMYWYRQDPGQGLRLIYYSQIVNDFQKGDIAEGYSVSREKKESFPLTVTSAQKNPTAFYLCASSIEKRGGVDTQYFGPGTRLTVL.

The V gene is TRBV5-1, the J gene TRBJ1-4; TRBD1 matches at 7 bases. Germline CDR1 is SGHRS and CDR2 is YFSETQ. The CDR3 loop spans 15 amino acids. V dropped 0 bases and J dropped 6; count of bases not matched to a gene: 5. The CDR3 DNA reads as TGCGCCAGCAGCTTGGCCGAGGGGGCCGATGAAAAACTGTTTTTT. Its protein product is CASSLAEGADEKLFF.

This chain links TRBV24-1 with TRBJ2-5; TRBD1 aligns across 8 bases. This CDR3 spans 17 amino acids. Per germline, CDR1 KGHDR and CDR2 SFDVKD. Unmatched junction bases numbered 10, after V lost 0 bases and J lost 5 bases. DNA of the CDR3: TGTGCCACCAGTGATTTGCCGACAGGGGAAAAAGGGGAGACCCAGTACTTC. Protein product: CATSDLPTGEKGETQYF.

This chain joins TRBV10-2 and TRBJ2-5, with a tentative D call TRBD2 (6 bases). The germline CDR1 and CDR2 sequences are WSHSY and SAAADI. V lost 4 bases and J lost 2, with 8 bases in between. This CDR3 is built from 13 residues. The CDR3 sequence is CASSVGTQETQYF. The CDR3 DNA sequence: TGCGCCAGCAGTGTTGGGACTCAAGAGACCCAGTACTTC.

The rearrangement joins TRBV19 to TRBJ2-5, with TRBD2 as a possible D gene (6 bases). The V and J ends lost 5 bases and 4 bases respectively, with 23 bases between them. CDR3 length: 17 amino acids. Germline V gene sequence: CDR1 LNHDA, CDR2 SQIVND (reference sequence). The CDR3 DNA reads as TGTGCCAGTAGTGTTGTCGTGGCGCGGGGTTTAGGAGAGACCCAGTACTTC. It is translated as CASSVVVARGLGETQYF.

A word on this clone: The junction shows a germline mismatch at one end, possibly a read error. The chain is built from TRBV18 and TRBJ1-5; 10 positions match TRBD1. Per germline, CDR1 KGHSH and CDR2 LQKENI. The CDR3 is 14 residues long. CDR3 in amino acids: CASSLTGGNQPQHF. DNA of the CDR3: TGTGCCAGCTCACTGACAGGGGGCAACCAGCCCCAGCATTTT.

The rearrangement joins TRBV18 to TRBJ1-3; D remains ambiguous. CDR1 is KGHSH, CDR2 LQKENI, per germline. The CDR3 loop spans 14 amino acids. V was clipped by 3 bases and J by 1 base, with 7 bases between them. The CDR3 DNA follows: TGTGCCAGCTCACCCAATCATTCTGGAAACACCATATATTTT. This codes for CASSPNHSGNTIYF.

With respect to this clone: Compared with germline, one end of the junction differs, possibly owing to a read error. The chain joins TRBV11-2 to TRBJ1-2; D unresolved. Germline V CDR1 and CDR2: SGHAT, FQNNGV. This CDR3 is built from 15 residues. CDR3 coding DNA: TGTGCCAGCAGCCGCTATGGCCGCCCTAACTATGGTTACACCTTC. Protein: CASSRYGRPNYGYTF.

The chain uses TRBV7-9 and TRBJ2-1; no clear D gene. V was pared by 3 bases and J by 5 bases, with 8 bases between. The CDR3 has 13 residues. Germline values: CDR1 SEHNR, CDR2 FQNEAQ (reference sequence). Here the CDR3 DNA reads TGTGCCAGCAGCTTGAACAGCAACAATGAGCAGTTCTTC. It is translated as CASSLNSNNEQFF.

This chain uses TRBV18 with TRBJ2-1, with D possibly matching TRBD2 (6 bases). Germline V gives CDR1 KGHSH, CDR2 LQKENI. The CDR3 runs to 15 residues. Trimming cost V 2 bases and J 7 bases, with 15 bases left between them. The CDR3 region has the DNA TGTGCCAGCTCACCAGCCATCGGGAGATTGAATGAGCAGTTCTTC. This translates into CASSPAIGRLNEQFF.

The V call is TRBV28, the J call TRBJ2-7; possible D gene TRBD2, 5 bases. Trimming cost V 4 bases and J 1 base, with 5 bases left between them. Germline loops: CDR1 MDHEN, CDR2 SYDVKM. This CDR3 contains 12 residues. CDR3 residues: CASSSGSYEQYF. The CDR3 nucleotides read TGTGCCAGCAGTTCGGGGTCCTACGAGCAGTACTTC.

V is TRBV2 and J is TRBJ1-1; 8 bases align to TRBD1. This CDR3 region has 14 residues. Germline V gene sequence: CDR1 SNHLY, CDR2 FYNNEI. With V trimmed by 4 bases and J by 1 base, 2 bases remained unmatched. In nucleotides, the CDR3 is TGTGCCAGCAGTGTCGGACAGGGGAACACTGAAGCTTTCTTT. Amino acids: CASSVGQGNTEAFF.

This clone has just a few counts. The CDR3 sequence is CASSLDPGQGAGETQYF. The CDR3 nucleotides are TGTGCCAGCAGCTTAGACCCAGGACAGGGGGCCGGGGAGACCCAGTACTTC. J is TRBJ2-5 and V is TRBV11-3; 11 positions match TRBD1. The ends lost 0 bases at V and 5 bases at J; junction bases unmatched: 8. Germline CDR1 reads SGHNT; CDR2 reads YENEEA. This CDR3 has 17 amino acids. The complete variable domain, with remaining parts taken from reference TRBV11-3 and TRBJ2-5, reads EAGVVQSPRYKIIEKKQPVAFWCNPISGHNTLYWYLQNLGQGPELLIRYENEEAVDDSQLPKDRFSAERLKGVDSTLKIQPAELGDSAVYLCASSLDPGQGAGETQYFGPGTRLLVL.

The chain carries TRBV24-1 and TRBJ1-2; 7 bases agree with TRBD1. Per germline, CDR1 KGHDR and CDR2 SFDVKD. The CDR3 runs 16 residues. The V and J ends lost 3 bases and 3 bases, in that order; junction bases with no gene match: 9. The CDR3 loop is CATSDNDREGYYGYTF. In DNA, the CDR3 is TGTGCCACCAGTGATAACGACAGGGAAGGGTACTATGGCTACACCTTC.

The V gene is TRBV4-1, the J gene TRBJ1-1; D call uncertain. This CDR3 comprises 19 residues. V was trimmed by 4 bases and J by 0 bases, leaving 24 bases between them. Looked up from germline, CDR1 is MGHRA and CDR2 is YSYEKL. CDR3 in amino acids: CASSPNLDFPPQMNTEAFF. The CDR3 coding sequence is TGCGCCAGCAGCCCAAACCTGGACTTTCCTCCGCAAATGAACACTGAAGCTTTCTTT.